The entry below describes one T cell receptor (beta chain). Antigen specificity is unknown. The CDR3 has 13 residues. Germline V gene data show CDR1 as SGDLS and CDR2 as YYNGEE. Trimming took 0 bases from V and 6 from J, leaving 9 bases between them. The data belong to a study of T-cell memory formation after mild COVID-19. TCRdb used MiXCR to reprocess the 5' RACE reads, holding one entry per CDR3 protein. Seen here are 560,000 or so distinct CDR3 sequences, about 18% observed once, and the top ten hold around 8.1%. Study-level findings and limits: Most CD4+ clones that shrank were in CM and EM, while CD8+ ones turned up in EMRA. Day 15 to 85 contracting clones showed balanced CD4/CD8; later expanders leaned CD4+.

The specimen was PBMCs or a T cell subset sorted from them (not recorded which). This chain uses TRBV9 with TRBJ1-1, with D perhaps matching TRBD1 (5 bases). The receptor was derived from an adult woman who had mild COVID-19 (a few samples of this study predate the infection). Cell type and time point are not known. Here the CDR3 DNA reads TGTGCCAGCAGCGTAGGAGGGGCGTCTGAAGCTTTCTTT. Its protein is CASSVGGASEAFF. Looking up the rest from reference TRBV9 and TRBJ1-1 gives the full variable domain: DSGVTQTPKHLITATGQRVTLRCSPRSGDLSVYWYQQSLDQGLQFLIQYYNGEERAKGNILERFSAQQFPDLHSELNLSSLELGDSALYFCASSVGGASEAFFGQGTRLTVV.